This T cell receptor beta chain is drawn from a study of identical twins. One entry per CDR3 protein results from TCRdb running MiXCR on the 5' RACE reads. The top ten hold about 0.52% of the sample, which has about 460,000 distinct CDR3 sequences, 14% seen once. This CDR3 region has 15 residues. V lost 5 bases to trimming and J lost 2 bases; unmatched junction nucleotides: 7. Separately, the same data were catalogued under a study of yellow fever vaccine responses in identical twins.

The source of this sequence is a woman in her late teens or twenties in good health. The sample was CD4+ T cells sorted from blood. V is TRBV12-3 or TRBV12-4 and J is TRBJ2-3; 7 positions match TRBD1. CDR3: CASSSHRGITDTQYF. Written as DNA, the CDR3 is TGTGCCAGCAGTAGTCACAGGGGAATCACAGATACGCAGTATTTT.